This passage covers 27 T cell receptor beta chains from one sample sequenced in a study of cytomegalovirus exposure and HLA in healthy donors. Use of 60 Vbeta and 13 Jbeta primers characterized the PCR. Clones were sequenced by immunoSEQ multiplex PCR, and TCRdb holds only the in-frame ones, with some missing. The sample contains roughly 130,000 clones, 83% of which appear only once. Sequenced input: PBMCs. The receptors shown here come from a girl aged 2-10 years in good health and CMV-seronegative.

V and J are TRBV5-1 and TRBJ2-3; D gene unclear. The CDR3 contains 12 residues. Trimming shortened V by 2 bases and J by 4 bases, and 5 bases separated the two germline ends. The germline V gene has CDR1 SGHRS and CDR2 YFSETQ. The CDR3 coding sequence is TGCGCCAGCAGCTTTCCGTCAGATACGCAGTATTTT. Its translation is CASSFPSDTQYF.

V and J are TRBV10-1 and TRBJ2-7; TRBD1 matches at 9 bases. Germline lookup yields CDR1 WNHNN and CDR2 SYGVQD (reference sequence). V lost 4 bases, J lost 6 bases, and 16 bases stayed unmatched. The CDR3 totals 17 residues. The CDR3 here is CASSGVFSGTGKGEQYF. CDR3 DNA: TGCGCCAGCAGTGGGGTCTTTTCCGGGACAGGGAAAGGCGAGCAGTACTTC.

This chain uses TRBV30 with TRBJ1-3, with 10 bases aligning to TRBD1. Germline V gene lookup returns CDR1 GTSNPN and CDR2 SVGIG (reference sequence). The CDR3 has 15 residues. V trimming: 1 base; J trimming: 4 bases; junction bases outside the gene matches: 4. CDR3 loop: CAWSAGQGYGNTIYF. CDR3 sequence (DNA): TGTGCCTGGAGTGCGGGACAGGGGTACGGAAACACCATATATTTT.

The chain carries TRBV11-2 and TRBJ2-2; tentative D call: TRBD1 (5 bases). CDR3 size: 15 residues. Germline CDR1 and CDR2: SGHAT and FQNNGV. With 4 bases removed from V and 6 bases from J, the gap between germline ends came to 15 bases. Here the CDR3 reads CASSSISPRAGELFF. In nucleotides, the CDR3 is TGTGCCAGCAGCTCAATTAGCCCCAGGGCCGGGGAGCTGTTTTTT. The full variable domain, in which reference TRBV11-2 and TRBJ2-2 provide the parts outside the CDR3, is EAGVAQSPRYKIIEKRQSVAFWCNPISGHATLYWYQQILGQGPKLLIQFQNNGVVDDSQLPKDRFSAERLKGVDSTLKIQPAKLEDSAVYLCASSSISPRAGELFFGEGSRLTVL.

V is TRBV4-1 and J is TRBJ1-6; no definite D call. The germline V gene has CDR1 MGHRA and CDR2 YSYEKL. The CDR3 loop spans 13 amino acids. Trimming took 1 base from V and 5 from J, leaving 3 bases between them. The CDR3 nucleotides are TGCGCCAGCAGCCAAGCGGATAATTCACCCCTCCACTTT. Its translation: CASSQADNSPLHF.

The chain uses TRBV15 and TRBJ2-5; 8 nucleotides agree with TRBD1. The CDR3 is 17 residues long. In germline, CDR1 is LNHNV, CDR2 YYDKDF (reference sequence). Trimming at V came to 3 bases and at J to 2 bases, leaving 11 bases not matched to a gene. The CDR3 nucleotides read TGTGCCACCAGCAGGACCCGGACAGGGCCGGGACAAGAGACCCAGTACTTC. Its protein product is CATSRTRTGPGQETQYF. Full variable domain (missing parts from reference TRBV15 and TRBJ2-5): DAMVIQNPRYQVTQFGKPVTLSCSQTLNHNVMYWYQQKSSQAPKLLFHYYDKDFNNEADTPDNFQSRRPNTSFCFLDIRSPGLGDTAMYLCATSRTRTGPGQETQYFGPGTRLLVL.

The chain uses TRBV11-1 and TRBJ2-7; a possible D gene is TRBD2 (6 bases). Germline CDR1 is SGHAT and CDR2 is FQDESV (reference sequence). V gave up 3 bases and J gave up 4 bases, with 10 bases separating them. The CDR3 extends over 13 amino acids. The CDR3 protein is CASSFSGGYEQYF. In DNA, the CDR3 is TGTGCCAGCAGCTTCTCCGGGGGTTACGAGCAGTACTTC.

The chain carries TRBV4-3 and TRBJ1-6; D may be TRBD1 (5 bases). CDR1 and CDR2 from the germline V gene are LGHNA and YSLEER. Trimming removed 1 base at V and 6 bases at J, with 16 bases between. The CDR3 is 17 residues long. CDR3 amino acids: CASSQGFGRVTNSPLHF. The CDR3, as DNA: TGCGCCAGCAGCCAAGGATTTGGCAGGGTTACTAATTCACCCCTCCACTTT.

This chain links TRBV7-3 with TRBJ1-5, with a possible D match to TRBD1 (6 bases). Germline-derived CDR1 and CDR2 are SGHTA and FQGTGA. The CDR3 runs 15 residues. Trimming removed 1 base from V and 8 bases from J, with 15 bases in between. CDR3 nucleotide sequence: TGTGCCAGCAGCTTAAACGGCGGGGGCACGGAGCCCCAGCATTTT. This translates into CASSLNGGGTEPQHF.

As to this clone: One junction end does not reproduce the germline sequence, and a read error may be involved. This chain's CDR3 is CASNLLGGTADTQYF. The CDR3 DNA reads as TGTGCCAGCAATTTACTGGGGGGGACGGCAGATACGCAGTATTTT. V and J are TRBV27 and TRBJ2-3; 7 bases map to TRBD2. Germline CDR1 MNHEY, CDR2 SMNVEV (reference sequence). The CDR3 has 15 amino acids.

The rearrangement uses TRBV7-8 and TRBJ1-1; no definite D call. This CDR3 has 13 residues. Germline V lookup: CDR1 SGHVS, CDR2 FQNEAQ. V was shortened by 2 bases and J by 1 base, with 5 bases between the two germline ends. The CDR3 DNA is TGTGCCAGCAGCTTAACAGAGAACACTGAAGCTTTCTTT. Residues: CASSLTENTEAFF.

The chain combines TRBV2 with TRBJ1-1, with TRBD1 matching over 12 bases. In germline, CDR1 is SNHLY, CDR2 FYNNEI. This CDR3 has 13 residues. V trimming: 6 bases; J trimming: 8 bases; junction bases outside the gene matches: 4. CDR3 DNA: TGTGCCAGCAGGAAGGGACAGGGGGCCGAAGCTTTCTTT. Translation: CASRKGQGAEAFF.

The V and J genes are TRBV7-2 and TRBJ1-2, with D possibly TRBD1 on 5 matching bases. V was shortened by 5 bases and J by 1 base, with 14 bases between the two germline ends. Germline CDR1 SGHTA, CDR2 FQGNSA. The CDR3 sequence is 15 residues long. For the CDR3, the DNA is TGTGCCAGCAGCCCGTTTCGGGGGGGTAACTATGGCTACACCTTC. Its translation is CASSPFRGGNYGYTF.

The V call is TRBV15, the J call TRBJ2-1; TRBD2 matches at 8 bases. J gave up 9 bases and V 8 bases, and 12 bases lay outside the gene matches. There are 14 residues in the CDR3. The V gene's germline CDR1 is LNHNV and CDR2 YYDKDF (reference sequence). CDR3 DNA: TGTGCCACCCGGGCGGGAGGCCCCATGGGTGAGCAGTTCTTC. It codes for CATRAGGPMGEQFF.

V gene TRBV27 combines with J gene TRBJ2-3; a possible D gene is TRBD2 (6 bases). Trimming cost V 0 bases and J 2 bases, with 9 bases left between them. CDR1 MNHEY and CDR2 SMNVEV come from the germline V gene (reference sequence). This CDR3 is built from 15 residues. The CDR3 protein is CASSLSGGLTDTQYF. The CDR3, as DNA: TGTGCCAGCAGTTTATCCGGGGGTCTCACAGATACGCAGTATTTT.

J is TRBJ2-5 and V is TRBV5-1; D unresolved. Trimming stripped 0 bases from V and 5 bases from J, with 5 bases between. This CDR3 comprises 12 residues. Looked up from germline, CDR1 is SGHRS and CDR2 is YFSETQ. The CDR3 nucleotides read TGCGCCAGCAGCTTGGCCAGGGAGACCCAGTACTTC. Its translation is CASSLARETQYF.

The chain combines TRBV10-3 with TRBJ1-1; D is uncertain. The CDR3 is 11 amino acids. The germline V gene has CDR1 ENHRY and CDR2 SYGVKD. Trimming pared 3 bases from V and 11 bases from J, leaving 10 bases between. The CDR3 spells CAISEGESAFF. The CDR3 nucleotides read TGTGCCATCAGTGAAGGAGAGAGCGCTTTCTTT.

The chain employs TRBV9 and TRBJ2-2, with D possibly being TRBD2 (5 bases). CDR3 size: 12 residues. The germline CDR1 and CDR2 sequences are SGDLS and YYNGEE. The V gene lost 5 bases and the J gene lost 6 bases, with 8 bases spanning the gap. Written as DNA, the CDR3 is TGTGCCAGCAGTCGTAGCGCCGGGGAGCTGTTTTTT. It is translated as CASSRSAGELFF.

The chain has TRBV27 and TRBJ1-4, with TRBD1 as a possible D gene (6 bases). CDR1 MNHEY and CDR2 SMNVEV come from the germline V gene (reference sequence). V shed 3 bases and J shed 4 bases, with 18 bases lying between them. The length of the CDR3 is 17 residues. The CDR3 DNA follows: TGTGCCAGCAGTTTCTACAGGGTTTCGGATCTTAATGAAAAACTGTTTTTT. Protein product: CASSFYRVSDLNEKLFF.

The J gene is TRBJ1-1, the V gene TRBV9; D unclear. This CDR3 comprises 14 residues. Germline loops: CDR1 SGDLS, CDR2 YYNGEE. V lost 4 bases and J lost 1, with 11 bases in between. The CDR3, as DNA: TGTGCCAGCAGCCCCCGGGGAGCGAACACTGAAGCTTTCTTT. Its translation is CASSPRGANTEAFF.

The gene calls are TRBV27 and TRBJ2-3; 12 bases align to TRBD2. The CDR3 covers 19 residues. V trimming: 8 bases; J trimming: 1 base; junction bases outside the gene matches: 16. Germline CDR1 reads MNHEY; CDR2 reads SMNVEV (reference sequence). CDR3 region: CASRLLAGGPSSRTDTQYF. The CDR3 bases are TGTGCCAGCCGCCTTCTAGCGGGAGGGCCCTCCTCGCGCACAGATACGCAGTATTTT.

The chain uses TRBV27 and TRBJ2-7, with a possible D match to TRBD1 (5 bases). The germline CDR1 and CDR2 sequences are MNHEY and SMNVEV (reference sequence). The CDR3 totals 16 residues. V gave up 5 bases and J gave up 0 bases, with 17 bases separating them. The CDR3 DNA sequence: TGTGCCAGCAGTCAGACGCAGGGCCCCTACTCCTACGAGCAGTACTTC. It specifies CASSQTQGPYSYEQYF.

The chain links TRBV7-6 to TRBJ2-7; D is ambiguous. Germline V lookup: CDR1 SGHVS, CDR2 FNYEAQ. V was shortened by 2 bases and J by 1 base, with 12 bases between the two germline ends. The CDR3 is 15 amino acids. The CDR3 sequence is CASSLSRRRSYEQYF. Written as DNA, the CDR3 is TGTGCCAGCAGCTTAAGTAGGCGGAGATCCTACGAGCAGTACTTC.

This chain links TRBV15 with TRBJ1-6; D is unclear. Germline V gene lookup returns CDR1 LNHNV and CDR2 YYDKDF (reference sequence). CDR3 length: 15 residues. The V end lost 1 base, the J end lost 4 bases, and 8 bases lay between the germline ends. The CDR3 region is CATSRGPGYNSPLHF. CDR3 nucleotide sequence: TGTGCCACCAGCAGAGGGCCGGGGTATAATTCACCCCTCCACTTT.

This clone was observed a few times. The chain combines TRBV27 with TRBJ1-5, with 11 nucleotides matching TRBD1. Per the germline V gene, CDR1 is MNHEY and CDR2 is SMNVEV (reference sequence). This CDR3 contains 16 residues. Unmatched junction bases numbered 3, after V lost 4 bases and J lost 1 base. DNA of the CDR3: TGTGCCAGCAGTTCAGGGACAGGGGGGAGCAATCAGCCCCAGCATTTT. Residues: CASSSGTGGSNQPQHF.

The chain carries TRBV19 and TRBJ2-1, with D tentatively TRBD1 (5 bases). V dropped 7 bases and J dropped 8 bases, with 15 bases sitting between them. This CDR3 spans 13 amino acids. Per the germline V gene, CDR1 is LNHDA and CDR2 is SQIVND (reference sequence). CDR3 loop: CASTPPQGHEQFF. Written as DNA, the CDR3 is TGTGCCAGTACCCCCCCCCAGGGCCATGAGCAGTTCTTC.

This clone was counted a single time. The V call is TRBV4-3, the J call TRBJ2-7; TRBD2 agrees at 8 bases. Germline V CDR1 and CDR2: LGHNA, YSLEER. Unmatched junction bases numbered 5, after V lost 0 bases and J lost 4 bases. The CDR3 is 15 residues long. CDR3 loop: CASSQDSSGVYEQYF. The CDR3 DNA reads as TGCGCCAGCAGCCAAGACAGTAGCGGGGTATACGAGCAGTACTTC.